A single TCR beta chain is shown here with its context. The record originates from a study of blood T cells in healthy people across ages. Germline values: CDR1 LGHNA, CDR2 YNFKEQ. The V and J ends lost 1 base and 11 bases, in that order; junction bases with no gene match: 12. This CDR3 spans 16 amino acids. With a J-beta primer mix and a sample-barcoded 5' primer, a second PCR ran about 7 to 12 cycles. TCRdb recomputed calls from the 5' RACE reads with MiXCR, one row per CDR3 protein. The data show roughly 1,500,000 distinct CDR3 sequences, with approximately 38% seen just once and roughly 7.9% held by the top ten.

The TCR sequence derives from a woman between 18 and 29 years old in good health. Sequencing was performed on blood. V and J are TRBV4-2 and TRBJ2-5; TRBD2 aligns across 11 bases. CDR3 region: CASSQGSSGGANEQYF. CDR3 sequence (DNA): TGTGCCAGCAGCCAAGGGAGTAGCGGGGGGGCAAATGAGCAGTACTTC.